The rows below give T cell receptor beta chains drawn from one sample of a study of blood T cell repertoires in COVID-19. The method was immunoSEQ multiplex PCR; TCRdb's version includes in-frame clones alone and lacks a portion of them. The data show 450,000 or so clones, with about 91% seen just once and around 0.9% held by the top ten. The sample consisted of peripheral blood. The receptor set was obtained from a man aged 18 to 29 with COVID-19, enrolled during active disease. Each CDR3 is given with its conserved first and last residue. Each record gives: V gene, clone size, D gene, J gene, CDR3 DNA, CDR3 protein. A D gene is named only where the DNA matches it firmly. Clone size appears in some rows only: once, few, many, or a class for an expanded clone.

>TRBV6-5|NA|TRBD2|TRBJ2-5
TGTGCCAGCAGTTACTCGGAGACTAGCGGGGGTACCCAGTACTTC
CASSYSETSGGTQYF
>TRBV29-1|NA|NA|TRBJ2-7
TGCAGCGTTGAAGAGTCTTCGGGTGGCGAGCAGTACTTC
CSVEESSGGEQYF
>TRBV24-1|NA|NA|TRBJ2-1
TGTGCCACCAGTGACCCCGGGACTGGCTCCTACAATGAGCAGTTCTTC
CATSDPGTGSYNEQFF
>TRBV6-5|NA|TRBD2|TRBJ2-4
TGTGCCAGCAGGACCAGCGGGGGGGTGAGGAACATTCAGTACTTC
CASRTSGGVRNIQYF
>TRBV6-5|NA|NA|TRBJ2-1
TGTGCCAGCAGTCACCAGAGGAAGCAGTTCTTC
CASSHQRKQFF
>TRBV19|NA|TRBD1|TRBJ1-2
TGTGCCAGTAGTATGCCGGGACAGGGGAACTATGGCTACACCTTC
CASSMPGQGNYGYTF
>TRBV14|NA|NA|TRBJ2-7
TGTGCCAGCAGCCAAGATTATTTTAACGAGCAGTACTTC
CASSQDYFNEQYF
>TRBV7-9|NA|NA|TRBJ1-1
TGTGCCAGCAGCCAAACCTTGGGTCGCATCGGCAGGGACACTGAAGCTTTCTTT
CASSQTLGRIGRDTEAFF
>TRBV7-9|NA|NA|TRBJ1-1
TGTGCCAGCAGCTTATTTTCCCAGGTGAACACTGAAGCTTTCTTT
CASSLFSQVNTEAFF
>TRBV15|NA|TRBD2|TRBJ2-1
TGTGCCACCAGCCGGCCAGCGGGGGCCTACAATGAGCAGTTCTTC
CATSRPAGAYNEQFF
>TRBV28|NA|TRBD1|TRBJ1-2
TGTGCCAGCAGTTCTCAGACAGGGGGTACTAACTATGGCTACACCTTC
CASSSQTGGTNYGYTF
>TRBV5-1|NA|TRBD1|TRBJ1-3
TGCGCCAGCAGCTCCGGGACAGGGGGCTCTGGAAACACCATATATTTT
CASSSGTGGSGNTIYF
>TRBV5-1|NA|TRBD1|TRBJ2-1
TGCGCCAGCAGCGGGGGGACAGGCTACAATGAGCAGTTCTTC
CASSGGTGYNEQFF
>TRBV13|NA|TRBD1|TRBJ2-2
TGTGCCAGCAGCTTATTGTCCGGGACAGGGAACACCGGGGAGCTGTTTTTT
CASSLLSGTGNTGELFF
>TRBV6-5|once|TRBD2|TRBJ2-3
TGTGCCAGCAGTTTGACTAGCGAGGACACAGATACGCAGTATTTT
CASSLTSEDTDTQYF
>TRBV30|NA|NA|TRBJ2-1
TGTGCCCCAGTCCTGATCAGCTCCTACAATGAGCAGTTCTTC
CAPVLISSYNEQFF
>TRBV18|NA|TRBD1|TRBJ1-5
TGTGCCAGCTCACTCAACAGGGGTGAGCCCCAGCATTTT
CASSLNRGEPQHF
>TRBV5-4|NA|TRBD1|TRBJ2-7
TGTGCCAGCAGCTTGGTCCGGGACAGGGCCTACGAGCAGTACTTC
CASSLVRDRAYEQYF
>TRBV11-2|NA|NA|TRBJ2-7
TGTGCCAGCAGCCCCGAGGGGGACCCCTACGAGCAGTACTTC
CASSPEGDPYEQYF
>TRBV7-9|many|TRBD2|TRBJ2-3
TGTGCCGGGGGGTTAGCGGGAGGCCATCCCACAGATACGCAGTATTTT
CAGGLAGGHPTDTQYF
>TRBV6-1|NA|NA|TRBJ2-3
TGTGCCAGCAGTGAATTCCAGCCGGGTACGCAGTATTTT
CASSEFQPGTQYF
>TRBV7-6|NA|NA|TRBJ1-2
TGTGCCAGCAGCCCATCGTACGGGGGGCACGGCTACACCTTC
CASSPSYGGHGYTF
>TRBV6-5|few|NA|TRBJ1-1
TGTGCCAGCAGGATCGGACAGACGAACACTGAAGCTTTCTTT
CASRIGQTNTEAFF
>TRBV4-2|NA|TRBD1|TRBJ2-1
TGTGCCAGCAGCAAGGGACAGGGATCTCCCAATGAGCAGTTCTTC
CASSKGQGSPNEQFF
>TRBV6-5|NA|TRBD2|TRBJ2-5
TGTGCCAGCAGTTACGGTCTAGCGGGTGATCAAGAGACCCAGTACTTC
CASSYGLAGDQETQYF
>TRBV19|NA|TRBD2|TRBJ2-1
TGTGCCAGTACCTTAGCGGGAGGGTCCTACAATGAGCAGTTCTTC
CASTLAGGSYNEQFF
>TRBV21-1|NA|NA|TRBJ2-2
TGTGCCAGCAGCAAAAGAGGGAGGGCCTGTACCGGGGAGCTGTTTTTT
CASSKRGRACTGELFF
>TRBV11-3|NA|NA|TRBJ2-5
TGTGCCAGCAGCTTTCGGGGGTCAGAGACCCAGTACTTC
CASSFRGSETQYF
>TRBV5-1|NA|NA|TRBJ1-6
TGCGCCAGTTTGGGGGGGGATTCACCCCTCCACTTT
CASLGGDSPLHF
>TRBV5-4|NA|NA|TRBJ1-1
TGTGCCAGCAGCCCCGGAGTGCAGGGTGAAGCTTTCTTT
CASSPGVQGEAFF
>TRBV25-1|NA|TRBD2|TRBJ2-1
TGTGCCAGCAGTGAATTTGGTCGGGGGGATAATGAGCAGTTCTTC
CASSEFGRGDNEQFF
>TRBV5-5|once|NA|TRBJ1-5
TGTGCCAGCAGCTTGGAGTGGGGCGAGCGGCCCCAGCATTTT
CASSLEWGERPQHF
>TRBV29-1|once|TRBD1|TRBJ1-1
TGCAGCGTCGGACAGGCACTGAACACTGAAGCTTTCTTT
CSVGQALNTEAFF
>TRBV6-5|NA|NA|TRBJ1-6
TGTGCCAGCACCGAGGACTACAATTCACCCCTCCACTTT
CASTEDYNSPLHF
>TRBV7-9|NA|TRBD1|TRBJ1-4
TGTGCCAGCAGCCCAAGTGGGGACAGGGCCACTAATGAAAAACTGTTTTTT
CASSPSGDRATNEKLFF
>TRBV6-6|NA|TRBD1|TRBJ2-3
TGTGCCAGCAGTTACGACAGGGGGCGATATACGCAGTATTTT
CASSYDRGRYTQYF
>TRBV5-1|NA|NA|TRBJ1-4
TGCGCCAGCAGCTTGGGTGGGCCGATTAATGAAAAACTGTTTTTT
CASSLGGPINEKLFF
>TRBV5-1|NA|TRBD2|TRBJ2-7
TGCGCCAGCAGCCAAGACGGACTAGCCTACGAGCAGTACTTC
CASSQDGLAYEQYF
>TRBV19|NA|TRBD1|TRBJ1-1
TGTGCCACCAATTGGGGACAGAGCACTGAAGCTTTCTTT
CATNWGQSTEAFF
>TRBV12-5|NA|NA|TRBJ2-3
TGTGCTAGTGGTTACGGACAGGGAGGGACAGATACGCAGTATTTT
CASGYGQGGTDTQYF
>TRBV5-4|NA|TRBD2|TRBJ2-5
TGTGCCAGCAGCTCCCCTCCGACTAGCGGGGGGGCGGGTCAAGAGACCCAGTACTTC
CASSSPPTSGGAGQETQYF
>TRBV2|few|TRBD2|TRBJ2-3
TGTGCCAGCAACGAGAGGCGACTAGCGGGAGGTGTGGATACGCAGTATTTT
CASNERRLAGGVDTQYF